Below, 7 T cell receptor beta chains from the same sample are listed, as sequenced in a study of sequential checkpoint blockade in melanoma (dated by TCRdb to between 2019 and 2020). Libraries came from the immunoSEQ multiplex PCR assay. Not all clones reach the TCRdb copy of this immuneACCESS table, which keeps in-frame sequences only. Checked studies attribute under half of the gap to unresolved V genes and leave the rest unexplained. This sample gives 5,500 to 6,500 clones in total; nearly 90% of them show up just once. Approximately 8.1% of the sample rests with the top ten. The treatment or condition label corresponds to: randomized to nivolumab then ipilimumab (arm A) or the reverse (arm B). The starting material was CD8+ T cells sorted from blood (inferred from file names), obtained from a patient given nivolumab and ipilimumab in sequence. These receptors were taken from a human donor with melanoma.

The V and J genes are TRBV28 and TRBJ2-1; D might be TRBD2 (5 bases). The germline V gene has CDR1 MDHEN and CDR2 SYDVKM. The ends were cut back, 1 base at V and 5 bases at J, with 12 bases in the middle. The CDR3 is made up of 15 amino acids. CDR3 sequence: CASSLSPGGHNEQFF. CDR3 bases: TGTGCCAGCAGTTTATCCCCCGGAGGTCACAATGAGCAGTTCTTC.

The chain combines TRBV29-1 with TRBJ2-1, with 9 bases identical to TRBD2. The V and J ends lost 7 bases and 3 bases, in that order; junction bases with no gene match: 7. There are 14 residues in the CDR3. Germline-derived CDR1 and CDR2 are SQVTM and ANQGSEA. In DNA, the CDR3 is TGCAGCGCGTCAGAGCGGGAGGTCTACAATGAGCAGTTCTTC. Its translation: CSASEREVYNEQFF.

This chain's CDR3 is CASSSGGWYNEQFF. DNA for the CDR3: TGTGCCAGCAGCTCGGGAGGCTGGTACAATGAGCAGTTCTTC. The chain recombines TRBV11-2 with TRBJ2-1; 7 nucleotides line up with TRBD2. There are 14 residues in the CDR3. Germline CDR1 is SGHAT and CDR2 is FQNNGV. Losses at the gene ends were 4 bases for V and 4 bases for J; bases not matched to a gene: 4.

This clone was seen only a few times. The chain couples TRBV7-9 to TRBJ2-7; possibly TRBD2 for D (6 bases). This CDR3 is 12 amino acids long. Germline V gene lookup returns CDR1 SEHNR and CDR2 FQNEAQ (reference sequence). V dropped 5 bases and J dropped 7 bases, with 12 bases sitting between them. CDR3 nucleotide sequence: TGTGCCAGCAGCCGAGGGGCGGGAGAGCAGTACTTC. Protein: CASSRGAGEQYF.

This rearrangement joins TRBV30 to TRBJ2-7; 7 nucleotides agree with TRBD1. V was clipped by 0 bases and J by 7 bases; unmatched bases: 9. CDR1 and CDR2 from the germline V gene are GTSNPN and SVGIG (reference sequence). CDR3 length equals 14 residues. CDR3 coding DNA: TGTGCCTGGAGTGTAGGGGGCGGGCTGGAGGAGCAGTACTTC. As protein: CAWSVGGGLEEQYF.

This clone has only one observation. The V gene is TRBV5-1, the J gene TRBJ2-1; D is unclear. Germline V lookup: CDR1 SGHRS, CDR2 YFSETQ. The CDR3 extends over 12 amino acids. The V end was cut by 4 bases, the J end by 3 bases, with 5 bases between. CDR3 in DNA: TGCGCCAGCAGCCCCTTCTACAATGAGCAGTTCTTC. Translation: CASSPFYNEQFF.

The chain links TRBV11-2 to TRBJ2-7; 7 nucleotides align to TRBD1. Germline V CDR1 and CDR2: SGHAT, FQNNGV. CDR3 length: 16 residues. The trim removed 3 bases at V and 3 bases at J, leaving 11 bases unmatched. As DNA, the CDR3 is TGTGCCAGCAGCTTTGTTCGACAGGGCTTGGGCTACGAGCAGTACTTC. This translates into CASSFVRQGLGYEQYF. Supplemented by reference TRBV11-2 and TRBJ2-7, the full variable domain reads EAGVAQSPRYKIIEKRQSVAFWCNPISGHATLYWYQQILGQGPKLLIQFQNNGVVDDSQLPKDRFSAERLKGVDSTLKIQPAKLEDSAVYLCASSFVRQGLGYEQYFGPGTRLTVT.